The T cell receptor (beta chain) described here comes from a study of Ad26.COV2.S vaccination and SARS-CoV-2 variants. Study details: Donor was one of the participants in the Ad26.COV2.S arm of the COV1001 trial.

Regarding the study as a whole: In TCR breadth and depth analyses, total T cell responses may have been underestimated. It was vaccine recipients, not placebo recipients, who had the higher spike-specific TCR breadth. Non-spike TCR breadth showed similarity between vaccine and placebo recipients.

Germline V gives CDR1 SGHKS, CDR2 YYEKEE (reference sequence). Trimming stripped 1 base from V and 5 bases from J, with 18 bases between. There are 17 residues in the CDR3. Sample treatment: over 15 received Ad26.COV2.S at low or high dose, single or two shots; roughly five received placebo; per-sample allocation not given. Collection of the samples took place on day 63 after the first injection of vaccine or placebo. As regards this clone: Its matching antigen is unknown.

The protocol was immunoSEQ multiplex PCR, while the TCRdb copy is restricted to in-frame clones and leaves out a portion. Found here are hundreds of thousands of clones, roughly 90% of them singletons; the top ten hold approximately 1.7%. The V gene is TRBV5-5, the J gene TRBJ2-2; D is unresolved. The TCR originated in a person between 18 and 60 years old who received the Ad26.COV2.S COVID-19 vaccine or a placebo. Source: peripheral blood, taken in a trial of Ad26.COV2.S vaccine versus placebo. The CDR3 reads CASSLLSRTVGTGELFF. The CDR3, as DNA: TGTGCCAGCAGCTTGCTGTCGCGGACGGTTGGGACCGGGGAGCTGTTTTTT.